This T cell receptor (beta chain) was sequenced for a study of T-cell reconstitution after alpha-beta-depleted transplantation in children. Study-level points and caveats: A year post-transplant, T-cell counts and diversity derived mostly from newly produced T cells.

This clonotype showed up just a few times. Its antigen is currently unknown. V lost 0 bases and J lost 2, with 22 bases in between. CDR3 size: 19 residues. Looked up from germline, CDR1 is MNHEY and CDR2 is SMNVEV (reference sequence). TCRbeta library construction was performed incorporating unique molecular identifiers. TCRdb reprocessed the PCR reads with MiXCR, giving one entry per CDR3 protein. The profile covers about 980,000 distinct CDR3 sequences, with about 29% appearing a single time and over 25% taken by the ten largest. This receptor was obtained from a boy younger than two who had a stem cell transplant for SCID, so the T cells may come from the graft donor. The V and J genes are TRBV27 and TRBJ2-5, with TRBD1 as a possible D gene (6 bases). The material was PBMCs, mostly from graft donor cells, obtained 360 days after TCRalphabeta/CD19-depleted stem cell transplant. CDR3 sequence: CASSLSLGTDRSRQETQYF. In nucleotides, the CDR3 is TGTGCCAGCAGTTTATCTCTTGGGACCGACAGGTCTCGTCAAGAGACCCAGTACTTC.